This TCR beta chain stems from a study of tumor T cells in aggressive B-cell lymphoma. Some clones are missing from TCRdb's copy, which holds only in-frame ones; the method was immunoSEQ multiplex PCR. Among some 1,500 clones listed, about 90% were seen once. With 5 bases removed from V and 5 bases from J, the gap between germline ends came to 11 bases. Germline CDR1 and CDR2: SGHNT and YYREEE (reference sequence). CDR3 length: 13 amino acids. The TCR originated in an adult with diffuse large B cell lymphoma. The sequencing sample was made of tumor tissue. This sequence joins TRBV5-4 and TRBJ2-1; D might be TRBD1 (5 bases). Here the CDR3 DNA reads TGTGCCAGCAGTTCAAGGGGAAACAATGAGCAGTTCTTC. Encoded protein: CASSSRGNNEQFF.